A single sample is the source of the 6 T cell receptor beta chains below, sequenced in a study of blood T cells in healthy people across ages. Through a sample-barcoded 5' primer and a J-beta primer mix, a second PCR was run for roughly 7 to 12 cycles. Via MiXCR, TCRdb re-called the 5' RACE reads, giving one row per CDR3 protein. The sample yields more than 800,000 distinct CDR3 sequences, 29% seen once. The sample taken for sequencing was blood. The receptors were sampled from a woman older than 75 in good health.

This clonotype has just a few counts. The chain is built from TRBV4-2 and TRBJ1-1; D call uncertain. Germline V CDR1 and CDR2: LGHNA, YNFKEQ. This CDR3 spans 15 amino acids. The V end lost 5 bases, the J end lost 0 bases, and 13 bases lay between the germline ends. CDR3 DNA sequence: TGTGCCAGCAGCAACTTCGCGGGAGTGAACACTGAAGCTTTCTTT. Amino acid sequence: CASSNFAGVNTEAFF.

This clonotype was detected ten times or more. The V gene is TRBV4-3, the J gene TRBJ1-2; 10 positions match TRBD1. CDR1 LGHNA and CDR2 YSLEER come from the germline V gene. The CDR3 has 19 amino acids. The ends lost 3 bases at V and 2 bases at J; junction bases unmatched: 15. This chain's CDR3 is CASSQVPPRQGAGNYGYTF. CDR3 nucleotides: TGCGCCAGCAGCCAGGTTCCCCCAAGACAGGGGGCAGGAAACTATGGCTACACCTTC.

This clonotype appeared a few times. The rearrangement links TRBV4-1 to TRBJ2-5, with 13 bases fitting TRBD2. This CDR3 is built from 17 residues. Trimming cost V 3 bases and J 3 bases; bases outside gene matches: 7. CDR1 is MGHRA and CDR2 is YSYEKL in the germline V gene. CDR3 DNA: TGCGCCAGCAGCCATAACTTGGGACTAGCGGGGAAAGAGACCCAGTACTTC. This translates into CASSHNLGLAGKETQYF.

At least ten counts were recorded for this clonotype. The chain has TRBV6-1 and TRBJ2-1, with unresolved D. V dropped 9 bases and J dropped 1 base, with 10 bases sitting between them. This CDR3 spans 13 amino acids. Germline CDR1 is MNHNS and CDR2 is SASEGT. CDR3 sequence reads: CASRQGSYNEQFF. The CDR3 DNA reads TGTGCCAGTCGACAAGGGTCCTACAATGAGCAGTTCTTC.

This rearrangement joins TRBV4-3 to TRBJ2-2; TRBD2 matches 14 bases. The V and J ends lost 3 bases and 4 bases, in that order; junction bases with no gene match: 4. This CDR3 spans 17 amino acids. Germline CDR1 reads LGHNA; CDR2 reads YSLEER. Here the CDR3 reads CASSQGGLAGVTGELFF. The CDR3 DNA sequence: TGCGCCAGCAGCCAGGGGGGACTAGCGGGGGTCACCGGGGAGCTGTTTTTT.

This clonotype was counted ten times or more. The junction shows a germline mismatch at one end, possibly a read error. The chain links TRBV12-3 or TRBV12-4 to TRBJ2-5, with 8 bases fitting TRBD2. The CDR3 covers 14 residues. This CDR3 reads CASSLAGREETQYF. DNA for the CDR3: TGTGCCAGCAGTCTAGCGGGCCGGGAAGAGACCCAGTACTTC.